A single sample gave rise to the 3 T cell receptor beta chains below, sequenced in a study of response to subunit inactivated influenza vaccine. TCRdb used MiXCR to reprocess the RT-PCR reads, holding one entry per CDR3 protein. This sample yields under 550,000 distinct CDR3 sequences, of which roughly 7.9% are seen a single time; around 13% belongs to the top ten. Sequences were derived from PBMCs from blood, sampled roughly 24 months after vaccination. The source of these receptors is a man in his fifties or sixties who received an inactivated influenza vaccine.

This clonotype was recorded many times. This chain's CDR3 is CSARDDQWGQETQYF. The CDR3 DNA reads TGCAGTGCTAGAGATGACCAGTGGGGCCAAGAGACCCAGTACTTC. V and J are TRBV20-1 and TRBJ2-5; the D is unclear. The CDR3 extends over 15 amino acids. Germline assignment: CDR1 DFQATT and CDR2 SNEGSKA (reference sequence). With 0 bases removed from V and 1 base from J, the gap between germline ends came to 12 bases.

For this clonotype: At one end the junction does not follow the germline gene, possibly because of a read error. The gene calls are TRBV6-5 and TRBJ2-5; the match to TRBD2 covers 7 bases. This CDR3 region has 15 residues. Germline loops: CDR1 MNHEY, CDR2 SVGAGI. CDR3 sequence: CASSYGASGQDTQYF. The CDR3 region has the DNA TGTGCCAGCAGTTACGGGGCTAGCGGACAAGATACCCAGTACTTC.

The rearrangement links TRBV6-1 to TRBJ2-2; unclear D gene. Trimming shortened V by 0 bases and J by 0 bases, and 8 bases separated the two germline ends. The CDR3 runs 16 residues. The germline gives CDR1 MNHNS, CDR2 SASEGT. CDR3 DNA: TGTGCCAGCAGTGAAGCTATGTTTTCGAACACCGGGGAGCTGTTTTTT. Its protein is CASSEAMFSNTGELFF.